Following are 29 T cell receptor beta chains from one sample sequenced in a study of shared clonotypes between healthy human individuals. Assay used: immunoSEQ multiplex PCR; TCRdb lists only in-frame clones, some missing. The sample records approximately 320,000 clones, 87% being singletons. The material sequenced was memory CD8+ T cells sorted from blood. Subset of the sample: CD45RO+ cells pooled with CCR7-negative TemRA cells. The receptors come from a man aged 18 to 30 in good health.

As regards this clone: Different DNA sequences within this sample yield the same CDR3. The chain has TRBV4-2 and TRBJ2-7, with D unresolved. The germline V gene encodes CDR1 LGHNA and CDR2 YNFKEQ. Trimming removed 0 bases from V and 4 bases from J, with 4 bases in between. The CDR3 loop spans 12 amino acids. CDR3 in amino acids: CASSQEGYEQYF. CDR3 in DNA: TGTGCCAGCAGCCAAGAGGGGTACGAGCAGTACTTC.

This clone came up once. The J gene is TRBJ2-3, the V gene TRBV6-5; no reliable D call. The germline V gene has CDR1 MNHEY and CDR2 SVGAGI. The CDR3 extends over 13 amino acids. V lost 2 bases and J 2 bases, leaving 5 bases between the germline ends. CDR3 region: CASSYVATDTQYF. CDR3 DNA sequence: TGTGCCAGCAGTTACGTCGCCACAGATACGCAGTATTTT.

This clone was seen only a few times. The V gene is TRBV5-1, the J gene TRBJ2-2, with D maybe TRBD2 (6 bases). This CDR3 comprises 20 residues. Per germline, CDR1 SGHRS and CDR2 YFSETQ. The V gene lost 0 bases and the J gene lost 1 base, with 22 bases spanning the gap. The CDR3 DNA is TGCGCCAGCAGCTTGGAAGGAGGGTTCGCAACGATTGGGAACACCGGGGAGCTGTTTTTT. Translating gives CASSLEGGFATIGNTGELFF.

The rearrangement uses TRBV6-5 and TRBJ1-1; D is perhaps TRBD1 (5 bases). The V end lost 3 bases, the J end lost 1 base, and 12 bases lay between the germline ends. This CDR3 has 15 residues. Germline lookup yields CDR1 MNHEY and CDR2 SVGAGI. CDR3: CASSYGAVTNTEAFF. CDR3 in DNA: TGTGCCAGCAGTTATGGGGCGGTAACGAACACTGAAGCTTTCTTT.

V and J are TRBV5-6 and TRBJ1-1; no clear D. The CDR3 spans 12 residues. CDR1 and CDR2 from the germline V gene are SGHDT and YYEEEE. V was trimmed by 3 bases and J by 8 bases, leaving 11 bases between them. The CDR3 bases are TGTGCCAGCAGCTGGCCGGGCTCCGAAGCTTTCTTT. Protein sequence: CASSWPGSEAFF.

The V call is TRBV7-9, the J call TRBJ2-2; a possible D gene is TRBD1 (7 bases). Germline CDR1 is SEHNR and CDR2 is FQNEAQ (reference sequence). Trimming removed 11 bases at V and 2 bases at J, with 12 bases between. The CDR3 runs to 13 residues. Here the CDR3 DNA reads TGTGCCGGGGGGACAGTTAACACCGGGGAGCTGTTTTTT. Translated, it gives CAGGTVNTGELFF. Filled out from reference TRBV7-9 and TRBJ2-2, the complete variable domain reads DTGVSQNPRHKITKRGQNVTFRCDPISEHNRLYWYRQTLGQGPEFLTYFQNEAQLEKSRLLSDRFSAERPKGSFSTLEIQRTEQGDSAMYLCAGGTVNTGELFFGEGSRLTVL.

J is TRBJ1-4 and V is TRBV28; D gene ambiguous. The ends were cut back, 7 bases at V and 6 bases at J, with 6 bases in the middle. The germline V gene encodes CDR1 MDHEN and CDR2 SYDVKM. This CDR3 has 11 residues. CDR3 in amino acids: CASTSDEKLFF. As DNA, the CDR3 is TGTGCCAGCACCTCGGATGAAAAACTGTTTTTT.

Regarding this clone: Additional DNA sequences in this sample encode the identical CDR3. The V and J genes are TRBV27 and TRBJ2-7, with 9 bases lining up with TRBD1. This CDR3 contains 14 residues. J lost 1 base, V lost 3 bases, and 1 base had no gene match. Germline CDR1 MNHEY, CDR2 SMNVEV (reference sequence). The CDR3 region is CASSFGTGSYEQYF. CDR3 DNA sequence: TGTGCCAGCAGTTTTGGGACAGGGTCCTACGAGCAGTACTTC.

V and J are TRBV4-1 and TRBJ2-1, with D maybe TRBD1 (6 bases). CDR3 length: 16 amino acids. V was trimmed by 1 base and J by 5 bases, leaving 15 bases between them. Germline values: CDR1 MGHRA, CDR2 YSYEKL. This CDR3 is CASSQVLGGADNEQFF. The CDR3 DNA is TGCGCCAGCAGCCAAGTTCTTGGGGGCGCGGACAATGAGCAGTTCTTC.

The chain recombines TRBV7-6 with TRBJ2-2; the match to TRBD2 covers 14 bases. V was clipped by 4 bases and J by 0 bases; unmatched bases: 4. This CDR3 comprises 18 residues. Germline CDR1 and CDR2: SGHVS and FNYEAQ. CDR3 nucleotides: TGTGCCAGCAGCTCTTGGACTAGCGGGAGGTCGAACACCGGGGAGCTGTTTTTT. This gives the protein CASSSWTSGRSNTGELFF.

The CDR3: CASSVASSGAFKQFF. The CDR3 DNA is TGTGCCAGCAGCGTAGCGTCTAGCGGGGCATTTAAGCAGTTCTTC. This chain uses TRBV9 with TRBJ2-1; TRBD2 matches 9 bases. CDR1 SGDLS and CDR2 YYNGEE come from the germline V gene. The ends lost 0 bases at V and 11 bases at J; junction bases unmatched: 9. The CDR3 runs 15 residues.

Notes on this clone: The same CDR3 arises from other DNA sequences in this sample as well. CDR3 sequence reads: CASSPGTRGETQYF. The CDR3 DNA follows: TGTGCCAGCAGTCCTGGGACTCGGGGAGAGACCCAGTACTTC. This chain joins TRBV27 and TRBJ2-5; perhaps TRBD2 as D (6 bases). Looked up from germline, CDR1 is MNHEY and CDR2 is SMNVEV (reference sequence). The length of the CDR3 is 14 residues. V lost 5 bases, J lost 4 bases, and 14 bases lay in between.

This chain links TRBV4-1 with TRBJ2-3; 8 nucleotides align to TRBD1. CDR1 is MGHRA and CDR2 is YSYEKL in the germline V gene. V dropped 4 bases and J dropped 2; count of bases not matched to a gene: 11. This CDR3 spans 17 amino acids. The DNA of the CDR3 is TGCGCCAGCAGCCGCTGGACAGGGCCTATACTCACAGATACGCAGTATTTT. Its protein product is CASSRWTGPILTDTQYF.

The rearrangement links TRBV4-1 to TRBJ2-5; weak D call: TRBD1 (6 bases). Deletions cut 11 bases from V and 5 bases from J, with 18 bases between. The length of the CDR3 is 13 residues. Germline lookup yields CDR1 MGHRA and CDR2 YSYEKL. The CDR3: CAAGTPNGETQYF. CDR3 DNA sequence: TGCGCCGCAGGGACACCAAATGGGGAGACCCAGTACTTC.

The sample holds one count of this clone. This chain uses TRBV6-1 with TRBJ2-7; D remains ambiguous. The germline V gene has CDR1 MNHNS and CDR2 SASEGT. The CDR3 covers 11 residues. The V gene lost 5 bases and the J gene lost 6 bases, with 8 bases spanning the gap. CDR3 protein: CASSSVPEQYF. The CDR3 DNA is TGTGCCAGCAGTTCCGTGCCCGAGCAGTACTTC.

The genes are TRBV5-5 and TRBJ1-2, with 8 bases lining up with TRBD1. The CDR3 sequence is 15 residues long. Looked up from germline, CDR1 is SGHKS and CDR2 is YYEKEE (reference sequence). J was trimmed by 3 bases and V by 3 bases; bases with no gene match: 7. Here the CDR3 DNA reads TGTGCCAGCAGCTGGCGACAGGGGATATACTATGGCTACACCTTC. Encoded protein: CASSWRQGIYYGYTF.

This chain uses TRBV25-1 with TRBJ2-1, with 10 nucleotides matching TRBD1. The CDR3 contains 16 residues. Germline assignment: CDR1 MGHDK and CDR2 SYGVNS. With V trimmed by 5 bases and J by 7 bases, 11 bases remained unmatched. CDR3 residues: CASSPLRRDRGNEQFF. CDR3 DNA: TGTGCCAGCAGTCCCTTGAGACGGGACAGGGGTAATGAGCAGTTCTTC.

This clone appeared a single time. The chain uses TRBV5-4 and TRBJ2-7, with TRBD1 matching over 9 bases. The V segment lost 4 bases and the J segment 6 bases; nucleotides outside the gene matches: 8. CDR1 is SGHNT and CDR2 is YYREEE in the germline V gene (reference sequence). This CDR3 has 14 amino acids. The chain's CDR3 is CASSPGTGFGEQYF. The CDR3 DNA reads as TGTGCCAGCAGCCCCGGGACAGGGTTTGGCGAGCAGTACTTC.

The V gene is TRBV21-1, the J gene TRBJ1-5; TRBD1 reflects the table's D call only, with no check against the DNA. TRBV21-1 is an annotated pseudogene. The CDR3 totals 13 residues. The DNA of the CDR3 is TGTGCCAGCAGCTATGAGGGGGCTCAGCCCCAGCATTTT. The encoded protein is CASSYEGAQPQHF.

A few counts support this clone. The rearrangement joins TRBV28 to TRBJ2-7, with unresolved D. Trimming stripped 0 bases from V and 2 bases from J, with 5 bases between. The germline V gene has CDR1 MDHEN and CDR2 SYDVKM. The CDR3 loop spans 13 amino acids. The CDR3 loop is CASSLWGTYEQYF. CDR3 coding DNA: TGTGCCAGCAGTTTATGGGGGACCTACGAGCAGTACTTC.

This chain uses TRBV5-1 with TRBJ1-6; 7 bases fit TRBD1. The ends lost 3 bases at V and 8 bases at J; junction bases unmatched: 5. The V gene's germline CDR1 is SGHRS and CDR2 YFSETQ. The CDR3 covers 14 residues. The CDR3 DNA sequence: TGCGCCAGCAGCTCGGACAGGCCGTATTCACCCCTCCACTTT. Translation gives CASSSDRPYSPLHF.

The chain has TRBV5-8 and TRBJ2-7; TRBD1 aligns across 8 bases. The CDR3 has 16 residues. Germline V gene lookup returns CDR1 SGHTS and CDR2 YDEGEE. The V segment lost 5 bases and the J segment 5 bases; nucleotides outside the gene matches: 15. The chain's CDR3 is CASSPCRQGTGHEQYF. CDR3 nucleotides: TGTGCCAGCAGTCCCTGCCGACAGGGGACGGGTCACGAGCAGTACTTC.

V usage is TRBV4-1 and J usage is TRBJ2-7; D is undetermined. Germline CDR1 and CDR2: MGHRA and YSYEKL. The ends were cut back, 0 bases at V and 5 bases at J, with 5 bases in the middle. This CDR3 spans 12 amino acids. The CDR3 is CASSQDSHEQYF. The CDR3 DNA follows: TGCGCCAGCAGCCAAGATAGCCACGAGCAGTACTTC.

V gene TRBV28 combines with J gene TRBJ1-1; D possibly corresponds to TRBD1 (6 bases). Trimming stripped 10 bases from V and 0 bases from J, with 15 bases between. CDR1 and CDR2 (germline): MDHEN, SYDVKM. This CDR3 is 14 amino acids long. The CDR3 region has the DNA TGTGCCACTCAGGGGCCAGGGATGAACACTGAAGCTTTCTTT. Protein: CATQGPGMNTEAFF.

The chain couples TRBV7-9 to TRBJ2-5; D is possibly TRBD2 (6 bases). Germline loops: CDR1 SEHNR, CDR2 FQNEAQ (reference sequence). The CDR3 loop spans 16 amino acids. Trimming cost V 4 bases and J 2 bases, with 17 bases left between them. CDR3 coding DNA: TGTGCCAGCAGCTCGAATAGCGGATACTCTCAAGAGACCCAGTACTTC. It is translated as CASSSNSGYSQETQYF.

This rearrangement joins TRBV4-1 to TRBJ1-4; D gene uncertain. Germline V CDR1 and CDR2: MGHRA, YSYEKL. Trimming took 1 base from V and 7 from J, leaving 13 bases between them. The CDR3 is 15 residues long. The CDR3 region is CASSQAPGMGEKLFF. The CDR3 coding sequence is TGCGCCAGCAGCCAAGCCCCGGGGATGGGTGAAAAACTGTTTTTT.

The CDR3 region is CASSHGGDITFANTGELFF. CDR3 nucleotides: TGCGCCAGCAGCCACGGGGGGGACATTACTTTCGCGAACACCGGGGAGCTGTTTTTT. The chain is built from TRBV4-3 and TRBJ2-2; 8 bases fit TRBD2. Germline CDR1 LGHNA, CDR2 YSLEER. CDR3 length equals 19 residues. Trimming took 3 bases from V and 0 from J; bases not matched to a gene: 12.

The J gene is TRBJ2-2, the V gene TRBV27; D is uncertain. The ends were cut back, 5 bases at V and 1 base at J, with 17 bases in the middle. Germline CDR1 reads MNHEY; CDR2 reads SMNVEV (reference sequence). This CDR3 is 17 amino acids long. The CDR3 DNA sequence: TGTGCCAGCAGTACCAACCGTTGGACGGTGAACACCGGGGAGCTGTTTTTT. This codes for CASSTNRWTVNTGELFF.

This chain's CDR3 is CASTTEGSYEQYF. As DNA, the CDR3 is TGTGCCAGCACAACAGAGGGCTCCTACGAGCAGTACTTC. The gene calls are TRBV2 and TRBJ2-7, with TRBD2 as a possible D gene (5 bases). CDR1 and CDR2 (germline): SNHLY, FYNNEI. The CDR3 is 13 residues long. V lost 7 bases, J lost 0 bases, and 10 bases lay in between.